These 2 T cell receptor beta chains share one sample of origin, sequenced in a study of T cell responses to AZD1222 COVID-19 vaccine. This table comes from immunoSEQ multiplex PCR, and its TCRdb copy is limited to in-frame clones, with some not included. The table includes 200,000 to 300,000 clones, 85% to 95% detected once. The material sequenced was peripheral blood, taken on day 0 of AZD1222 vaccination. All receptors derive from an adult in good health.

J is TRBJ1-6 and V is TRBV2, with TRBD1 as a possible D gene (6 bases). Trimming cost V 1 base and J 2 bases, with 9 bases left between them. Per the germline V gene, CDR1 is SNHLY and CDR2 is FYNNEI. This CDR3 has 16 residues. The CDR3 DNA is TGTGCCAGCAGTGAAGGGGGGGCCGCCTATAATTCACCCCTCCACTTT. This encodes CASSEGGAAYNSPLHF.

In nucleotides, the CDR3 is TGTGCCAGCAGCGCCCCGACAGGGCGATCCTACGAGCAGTACTTC. Translation: CASSAPTGRSYEQYF. The chain is built from TRBV28 and TRBJ2-7; 7 nucleotides match TRBD1. This CDR3 is 15 amino acids long. In germline, CDR1 is MDHEN, CDR2 SYDVKM. The V and J ends lost 6 bases and 1 base, in that order; junction bases with no gene match: 9.